This TCR beta chain stems from a study of tumor-infiltrating lymphocytes in oesophageal squamous cell carcinoma. The CDR3 has 15 amino acids. Germline V gene lookup returns CDR1 MNHNY and CDR2 SVGAGI (reference sequence). TCRdb reprocessed the PCR reads via MiXCR and lists one record per CDR3 protein. This sample has 11,000 to 15,000 distinct CDR3 sequences, with around 47% found just once. About this clonotype: A read error is likely, as this CDR3 ends without the conserved phenylalanine or tryptophan.

This receptor was identified in a male donor with esophageal squamous cell carcinoma. What was sequenced was blood. This chain uses TRBV6-6 with TRBJ2-1; D unresolved. The J call may be wrong; the DNA end is better matched by TRBJ2-7. As DNA, the CDR3 is TGTGCCAGCAGTTACTCGTCCCAGGACTCCTACGAGCAGTACTCC. Translation gives CASSYSSQDSYEQYS.